The 19 T cell receptor beta chains presented below share a single source sample, sequenced in a study of cytomegalovirus exposure and HLA in healthy donors. Vbeta (60) and Jbeta (13) primers were used in the PCR. Assay: immunoSEQ multiplex PCR; the TCRdb copy retains only in-frame clones and omits some. This table has approximately 31,000 clones, about 83% appearing once. Sequenced sample: PBMCs. The receptors derive from a boy between 5 and 17 years old in good health and CMV-seronegative.

The chain carries TRBV9 and TRBJ2-1; D is perhaps TRBD1 (6 bases). Trimming removed 0 bases at V and 7 bases at J, with 17 bases between. The CDR3 has 16 residues. Germline lookup yields CDR1 SGDLS and CDR2 YYNGEE. Written as DNA, the CDR3 is TGTGCCAGCAGCGTAGGAGGGGCGGGCGGACAGAATGAGCAGTTCTTC. This codes for CASSVGGAGGQNEQFF. Complete variable domain (other parts from reference TRBV9 and TRBJ2-1): DSGVTQTPKHLITATGQRVTLRCSPRSGDLSVYWYQQSLDQGLQFLIQYYNGEERAKGNILERFSAQQFPDLHSELNLSSLELGDSALYFCASSVGGAGGQNEQFFGPGTRLTVL.

The CDR3 DNA sequence: TGTGCCAGCAGCTTACGAAGGGAGACTAACTATGGCTACACCTTC. The encoded protein is CASSLRRETNYGYTF. V is TRBV7-2 and J is TRBJ1-2; no clear D. The germline CDR1 and CDR2 sequences are SGHTA and FQGNSA. CDR3 length equals 15 residues. V lost 2 bases, J lost 0 bases, and 10 bases lay in between.

V gene TRBV4-3 combines with J gene TRBJ2-1; D perhaps matches TRBD2 (5 bases). Trimming took off 3 bases at V and 4 bases at J, with 19 bases between the two ends. This CDR3 is built from 17 residues. From germline, CDR1 is LGHNA and CDR2 YSLEER. CDR3 sequence reads: CASSHNMMGSGYNEQFF. DNA for the CDR3: TGCGCCAGCAGCCACAACATGATGGGTTCGGGATACAATGAGCAGTTCTTC.

This clone was picked up one time. The gene calls are TRBV27 and TRBJ2-7; D is possibly TRBD1 (6 bases). Germline V gives CDR1 MNHEY, CDR2 SMNVEV (reference sequence). The CDR3 is 13 amino acids. V gave up 5 bases and J gave up 1 base, with 9 bases separating them. CDR3 sequence (DNA): TGTGCCAGCAGTCTGCAGGGGTCCTACGAGCAGTACTTC. Translating it yields CASSLQGSYEQYF.

The chain links TRBV5-4 to TRBJ1-2; D is perhaps TRBD1 (5 bases). CDR3 size: 12 residues. Looked up from germline, CDR1 is SGHNT and CDR2 is YYREEE (reference sequence). Trimming removed 4 bases from V and 7 bases from J, with 11 bases in between. DNA of the CDR3: TGTGCCAGCAGCATGCAGGGAGGTGGCTACACCTTC. This gives the protein CASSMQGGGYTF.

This rearrangement joins TRBV2 to TRBJ2-2; D not resolved. Germline lookup yields CDR1 SNHLY and CDR2 FYNNEI. V was pared by 3 bases and J by 4 bases, with 9 bases between. The CDR3 is made up of 14 amino acids. CDR3 coding DNA: TGTGCCAGCAGTGATATCTCCTTCACCGGGGAGCTGTTTTTT. Its translation: CASSDISFTGELFF. The variable domain in full, completed from reference TRBV2 and TRBJ2-2, reads EPEVTQTPSHQVTQMGQEVILRCVPISNHLYFYWYRQILGQKVEFLVSFYNNEISEKSEIFDDQFSVERPDGSNFTLKIRSTKLEDSAMYFCASSDISFTGELFFGEGSRLTVL.

This sequence joins TRBV18 and TRBJ1-6; D possibly corresponds to TRBD1 (5 bases). V dropped 2 bases and J dropped 6 bases, with 8 bases sitting between them. CDR1 KGHSH and CDR2 LQKENI come from the germline V gene. CDR3 length equals 14 residues. The DNA for the CDR3 is TGTGCCAGCTCACCAACGCAGGGTAATTCACCCCTCCACTTT. Translated, it gives CASSPTQGNSPLHF.

The chain uses TRBV4-3 and TRBJ2-7; TRBD2 agrees at 10 bases. V lost 5 bases to trimming and J lost 10 bases; unmatched junction nucleotides: 14. Germline CDR1 is LGHNA and CDR2 is YSLEER. The CDR3 has 15 amino acids. CDR3 region: CASSGQLAGHLEQYF. As DNA, the CDR3 is TGCGCCAGCAGCGGACAACTAGCGGGACACCTAGAACAGTACTTC.

This sequence joins TRBV5-1 and TRBJ2-3; maybe TRBD2 (6 bases). CDR1 SGHRS and CDR2 YFSETQ come from the germline V gene. The V gene lost 6 bases and the J gene lost 0 bases, with 14 bases spanning the gap. This CDR3 is 15 amino acids long. CDR3 DNA: TGCGCCAGCAAAGAGGCGGGGCGTAGCACAGATACGCAGTATTTT. Protein sequence: CASKEAGRSTDTQYF.

The V gene is TRBV25-1, the J gene TRBJ1-6, with 7 bases aligning to TRBD1. CDR1 and CDR2 from the germline V gene are MGHDK and SYGVNS. The CDR3 extends over 15 amino acids. J gave up 6 bases and V 2 bases, and 4 bases lay outside the gene matches. The CDR3: CASSERTGLNSPLHF. The DNA of the CDR3 is TGTGCCAGCAGTGAACGGACAGGTCTTAATTCACCCCTCCACTTT.

The gene calls are TRBV28 and TRBJ2-6; 10 nucleotides align to TRBD2. Germline V CDR1 and CDR2: MDHEN, SYDVKM. Trimming removed 6 bases from V and 0 bases from J; junction bases left unmatched: 5. The CDR3 covers 17 residues. In DNA, the CDR3 is TGTGCCAGCAGCCTAGCGGGGGTAAACTCTGGGGCCAACGTCCTGACTTTC. Its translation: CASSLAGVNSGANVLTF.

The CDR3 protein is CASSSGTGVYEQYF. As DNA, the CDR3 is TGTGCCAGCAGCTCCGGGACAGGGGTCTACGAGCAGTACTTC. V gene TRBV11-3 combines with J gene TRBJ2-7; 10 bases fit TRBD1. J was trimmed by 3 bases and V by 4 bases; bases with no gene match: 3. The length of the CDR3 is 14 residues. Looked up from germline, CDR1 is SGHNT and CDR2 is YENEEA.

The chain is built from TRBV19 and TRBJ2-7, with D perhaps matching TRBD2 (5 bases). Germline V CDR1 and CDR2: LNHDA, SQIVND (reference sequence). The CDR3 is 13 residues long. Deletions cut 3 bases from V and 6 bases from J, with 12 bases between. In DNA form, the CDR3 reads TGTGCCAGTAGTATCGCGGGTAAGAGCGAGCAGTACTTC. This codes for CASSIAGKSEQYF.

The rearrangement links TRBV9 to TRBJ1-5; D uncertain. Germline V gene lookup returns CDR1 SGDLS and CDR2 YYNGEE. This CDR3 contains 14 residues. V lost 5 bases to trimming and J lost 5 bases, with 14 bases between them. This chain's CDR3 is CASSPREGYQPQHF. The CDR3 DNA reads TGTGCCAGCAGTCCTAGGGAGGGCTATCAGCCCCAGCATTTT.

The DNA for the CDR3 is TGTGCCAGCAGTTTCAACAATGAGCAGTTCTTC. Residues: CASSFNNEQFF. This chain joins TRBV27 and TRBJ2-1; D gene ambiguous. Germline CDR1 MNHEY, CDR2 SMNVEV (reference sequence). CDR3 length: 11 residues. Trimming took off 3 bases at V and 5 bases at J, with 2 bases between the two ends.

This clone was seen only once. The J gene is TRBJ1-1, the V gene TRBV27; the match to TRBD1 covers 8 bases. V was clipped by 7 bases and J by 5 bases; unmatched bases: 12. Per germline, CDR1 MNHEY and CDR2 SMNVEV (reference sequence). The CDR3 spans 15 residues. Written as DNA, the CDR3 is TGTGCCAGCACCGGCAGGGGGCGTCTGGGGACTGAAGCTTTCTTT. Translation: CASTGRGRLGTEAFF.

The V gene is TRBV7-6, the J gene TRBJ1-3; 9 nucleotides align to TRBD1. J gave up 3 bases and V 3 bases, and 6 bases lay outside the gene matches. Germline CDR1 reads SGHVS; CDR2 reads FNYEAQ. This CDR3 has 16 amino acids. In DNA, the CDR3 is TGTGCCAGCAGCTTGGGACAGGGTTCAGGTGGAAACACCATATATTTT. Protein sequence: CASSLGQGSGGNTIYF.

This clone was seen once. The rearrangement uses TRBV27 and TRBJ2-1; the match to TRBD1 covers 10 bases. Per the germline V gene, CDR1 is MNHEY and CDR2 is SMNVEV (reference sequence). This CDR3 comprises 19 residues. Trimming took 4 bases from V and 1 from J; bases not matched to a gene: 13. DNA for the CDR3: TGTGCCAGCAGTTCGAGCTGGACAGGGGGACCAAGGTCCTACAATGAGCAGTTCTTC. Translating gives CASSSSWTGGPRSYNEQFF.

This chain links TRBV5-1 with TRBJ1-2, with 7 bases that match TRBD1. The V segment lost 4 bases and the J segment 3 bases; nucleotides outside the gene matches: 6. This CDR3 has 14 residues. The germline V gene has CDR1 SGHRS and CDR2 YFSETQ. The CDR3 nucleotides read TGCGCCAGCAGCGGTGACAGGGTCGACTATGGCTACACCTTC. Its translation: CASSGDRVDYGYTF.